This T cell receptor (beta chain) was captured in a study of control samples from healthy donors and cancer patients. This CDR3 region has 18 residues. The trim removed 0 bases at V and 2 bases at J, leaving 7 bases unmatched. In germline, CDR1 is LNHDA, CDR2 SQIVND (reference sequence). The method was immunoSEQ multiplex PCR; TCRdb's version includes in-frame clones alone and lacks a portion of them. This sample yields approximately 100,000 clones, of which around 88% are seen a single time; about 14% belongs to the top ten. Sequencing was done on a sample of blood. The genes are TRBV19 and TRBJ2-3; 11 bases line up with TRBD2. This receptor was identified in a man in his thirties or forties in good health. CDR3 in amino acids: CASSIERVAGGLTDTQYF. CDR3 in DNA: TGTGCCAGTAGTATAGAAAGAGTAGCGGGAGGGCTCACAGATACGCAGTATTTT.